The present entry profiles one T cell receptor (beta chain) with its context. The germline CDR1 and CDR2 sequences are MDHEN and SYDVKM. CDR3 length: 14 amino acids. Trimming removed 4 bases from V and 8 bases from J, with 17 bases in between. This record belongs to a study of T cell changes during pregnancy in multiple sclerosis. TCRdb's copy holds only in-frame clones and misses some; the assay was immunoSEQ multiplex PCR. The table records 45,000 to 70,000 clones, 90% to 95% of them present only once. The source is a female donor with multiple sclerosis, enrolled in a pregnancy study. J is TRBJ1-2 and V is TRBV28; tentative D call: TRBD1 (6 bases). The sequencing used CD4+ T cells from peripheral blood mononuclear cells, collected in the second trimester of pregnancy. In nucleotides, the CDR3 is TGTGCCAGCAGTTCATACAGGGTATCAGGCGGCTACACCTTC. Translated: CASSSYRVSGGYTF.